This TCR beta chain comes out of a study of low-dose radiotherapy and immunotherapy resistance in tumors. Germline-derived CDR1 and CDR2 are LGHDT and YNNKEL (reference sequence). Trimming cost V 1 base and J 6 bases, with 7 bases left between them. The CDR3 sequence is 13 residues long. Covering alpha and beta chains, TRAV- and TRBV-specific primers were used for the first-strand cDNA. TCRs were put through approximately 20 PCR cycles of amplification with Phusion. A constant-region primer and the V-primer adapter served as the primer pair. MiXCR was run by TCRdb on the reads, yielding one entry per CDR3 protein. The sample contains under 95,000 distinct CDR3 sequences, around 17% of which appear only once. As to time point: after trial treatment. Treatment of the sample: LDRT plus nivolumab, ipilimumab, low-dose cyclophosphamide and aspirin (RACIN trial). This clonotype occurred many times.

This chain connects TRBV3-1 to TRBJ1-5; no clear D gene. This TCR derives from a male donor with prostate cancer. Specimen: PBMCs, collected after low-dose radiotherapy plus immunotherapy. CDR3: CASSQGRGQPQHF. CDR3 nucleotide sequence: TGTGCCAGCAGCCAAGGACGGGGTCAGCCCCAGCATTTT.